The T cell receptor beta chain under discussion was sequenced for a study of neoadjuvant nivolumab and ipilimumab in lung cancer. TCRdb's table, derived via immunoSEQ multiplex PCR, lists solely in-frame clones and lacks some. The sample records around 10,000 clones, about four fifths being singletons. As regards this clone: The antigen is undetermined.

This CDR3 comprises 17 residues. Germline V gives CDR1 SGHVS, CDR2 FQNEAQ. V lost 0 bases and J 0 bases, leaving 9 bases between the germline ends. Study-wide findings and caveats: Only a single major-pathologic-response sample was available for clonality analysis. From pretherapy to surgery, tumor richness and clonality rose with dual therapy.

The chain employs TRBV7-8 and TRBJ2-6, with D hard to call. This receptor was taken from an adult with non-small cell lung cancer. The starting material was peripheral blood, obtained before neoadjuvant nivolumab, alone or with ipilimumab. CDR3 nucleotide sequence: TGTGCCAGCAGCTTAGCGCACTCTAGCTCTGGGGCCAACGTCCTGACTTTC. Translating gives CASSLAHSSSGANVLTF. Supplemented by reference TRBV7-8 and TRBJ2-6, the full variable domain reads GAGVSQSPRYKVAKRGQDVALRCDPISGHVSLFWYQQALGQGPEFLTYFQNEAQLDKSGLPSDRFFAERPEGSVSTLKIQRTQQEDSAVYLCASSLAHSSSGANVLTFGAGSRLTVL.